The 14 T cell receptor beta chains in this list originate from one sample, sequenced in a study of blood T cell repertoires in COVID-19. The data were produced by immunoSEQ multiplex PCR, yet TCRdb's version contains in-frame clones alone and is incomplete. The sample lists around 300,000 clones, roughly 90% seen once, with about 3% in the top ten. Sequencing used PBMCs or T cells enriched from blood (not recorded which). The receptors derive from a woman between 50 and 59 years old who had recovered from COVID-19.

This rearrangement joins TRBV7-9 to TRBJ1-1, with a tentative D call TRBD1 (6 bases). The germline gives CDR1 SEHNR, CDR2 FQNEAQ (reference sequence). The germline V and J ends were trimmed by 3 bases and 5 bases, with 13 bases remaining between them. This CDR3 has 14 residues. The CDR3 DNA sequence: TGTGCCAGCAGCTTCAGGGGTGGTGAGACTGAAGCTTTCTTT. Protein product: CASSFRGGETEAFF.

The chain uses TRBV6-6 and TRBJ2-3; no reliable D call. Trimming stripped 7 bases from V and 1 base from J, with 15 bases between. The CDR3 has 15 amino acids. Germline CDR1 reads MNHNY; CDR2 reads SVGAGI (reference sequence). CDR3 DNA sequence: TGTGCCAGCACCCACGGCGGAGCTCGCACAGATACGCAGTATTTT. Protein sequence: CASTHGGARTDTQYF.

This chain connects TRBV20-1 to TRBJ1-1, with D maybe TRBD1 (5 bases). Germline V gene lookup returns CDR1 DFQATT and CDR2 SNEGSKA (reference sequence). The CDR3 covers 13 residues. Trimming pared 3 bases from V and 7 bases from J, leaving 15 bases between. The CDR3 DNA follows: TGCAGTGCTAGTCTATTTGGGGGGAGTGAAGCTTTCTTT. Translated, it gives CSASLFGGSEAFF.

This clone was counted only a few times. The chain joins TRBV7-2 to TRBJ2-3; the match to TRBD2 covers 7 bases. The CDR3 covers 15 residues. CDR1 is SGHTA and CDR2 is FQGNSA in the germline V gene. With V trimmed by 2 bases and J by 1 base, 3 bases remained unmatched. The CDR3 protein is CASSLTGGRTDTQYF. CDR3 nucleotide sequence: TGTGCCAGCAGCTTAACGGGAGGTCGCACAGATACGCAGTATTTT.

The V call is TRBV7-9, the J call TRBJ1-1, with D perhaps matching TRBD1 (6 bases). V dropped 2 bases and J dropped 7 bases, with 8 bases sitting between them. This CDR3 has 12 amino acids. The germline CDR1 and CDR2 sequences are SEHNR and FQNEAQ (reference sequence). CDR3 loop: CASSLLRGEAFF. In nucleotides, the CDR3 is TGTGCCAGCAGCTTACTCAGGGGTGAAGCTTTCTTT.

The CDR3 region is CASSQGNRGTSVAGELFF. The CDR3 region has the DNA TGTGCCAGCAGCCAAGGGAACAGGGGGACCTCTGTTGCCGGGGAGCTGTTTTTT. This rearrangement joins TRBV4-2 to TRBJ2-2; 8 bases fit TRBD1. Germline V gene sequence: CDR1 LGHNA, CDR2 YNFKEQ. After removal of 1 base from V and 6 bases from J, the junction contained 13 bases not matched to a gene. The CDR3 runs 18 residues.

V is TRBV7-8 and J is TRBJ1-6, with TRBD1 matching over 9 bases. J lost 5 bases, V lost 5 bases, and 7 bases had no gene match. The CDR3 is made up of 16 amino acids. Germline CDR1 reads SGHVS; CDR2 reads FQNEAQ. CDR3 DNA: TGTGCCAGCAGCCAAAACCGGGACAGGGATAATTCACCCCTCCACTTT. Translated, it gives CASSQNRDRDNSPLHF.

The V call is TRBV6-2 or TRBV6-3, the J call TRBJ2-1, with TRBD2 matching 8 bases. CDR3 length: 13 amino acids. Trimming at V came to 2 bases and at J to 10 bases, leaving 4 bases not matched to a gene. Germline V gene data show CDR1 as MNHEY and CDR2 as SVGEGT. CDR3 bases: TGTGCCAGCAGTTACCTCGCGGGAGGAGAGCAGTTCTTC. This sequence encodes CASSYLAGGEQFF.

The V gene is TRBV28, the J gene TRBJ1-5; 10 bases align to TRBD1. From germline, CDR1 is MDHEN and CDR2 SYDVKM. This CDR3 spans 15 amino acids. V lost 5 bases and J lost 1; bases outside the gene matches: 2. CDR3 DNA: TGTGCCAGCAGTCGGGACAGGGGCAGCAATCAGCCCCAGCATTTT. Protein product: CASSRDRGSNQPQHF.

This clone was seen a handful of times. The chain couples TRBV3-1 (or the pseudogene TRBV3-2) to TRBJ1-4, with 9 bases matching TRBD1. The V gene end was trimmed by 4 bases and the J gene end by 0 bases; junction bases not matched to a gene: 3. CDR1 is LGHDT, CDR2 YNNKEL, per germline (reference sequence). CDR3 length: 16 amino acids. CDR3: CASSPRDRATNEKLFF. The CDR3 coding sequence is TGTGCCAGCAGCCCGAGGGACAGGGCAACTAATGAAAAACTGTTTTTT.

V usage is TRBV6-4 and J usage is TRBJ2-1, with a tentative D call TRBD2 (7 bases). Trimming took off 7 bases at V and 5 bases at J, with 27 bases between the two ends. This CDR3 comprises 18 residues. Germline CDR1 and CDR2: MRHNA and SNTAGT. This chain's CDR3 is CASTDQSGGRESHNEQFF. Written as DNA, the CDR3 is TGTGCCAGCACGGATCAATCCGGGGGGCGGGAGTCCCACAATGAGCAGTTCTTC.

The chain couples TRBV2 to TRBJ2-5, with a tentative D call TRBD2 (6 bases). Germline V CDR1 and CDR2: SNHLY, FYNNEI. V lost 7 bases and J lost 8, with 20 bases in between. The CDR3 contains 14 residues. The CDR3 DNA reads as TGTGCCAGCACTAGGGGACTGAGGGAAATAACCCAGTACTTC. Its translation is CASTRGLREITQYF.

In the case of this clone: This sample includes further DNA sequences coding for the same CDR3. The chain links TRBV2 to TRBJ1-5, with D possibly being TRBD1 (5 bases). V shed 2 bases and J shed 0 bases, with 8 bases lying between them. CDR1 and CDR2 from the germline V gene are SNHLY and FYNNEI. The CDR3 spans 15 residues. CDR3 DNA sequence: TGTGCCAGCAGTGAACAGGGCCTTAGCAATCAGCCCCAGCATTTT. This gives the protein CASSEQGLSNQPQHF.

This clone was observed once. The V call is TRBV30, the J call TRBJ2-7; D perhaps matches TRBD1 (5 bases). CDR3 length equals 13 residues. Germline V gives CDR1 GTSNPN, CDR2 SVGIG (reference sequence). V was trimmed by 5 bases and J by 2 bases, leaving 13 bases between them. The CDR3 coding sequence is TGTGCCTGGGATAAGACAGTAACCTACGAGCAGTACTTC. Residues: CAWDKTVTYEQYF.